The clone carrying this TCR beta chain was seen a single time. Antigen: not known. This specimen comes from a study of post-analysis software for immune sequencing data. Study observations and caveats: When patients were compared with controls, about five TRBV segments were more frequent, TRBV5-6, TRBV5-1 and TRBV20-1 among them.

Unique molecular identifiers had been added to the TCR beta cDNA libraries. TCRdb re-analysed the PCR reads in MiXCR, keeping a single row per CDR3 protein. The data hold about 570,000 distinct CDR3 sequences, with 34% observed a single time. The CDR3 is made up of 11 amino acids. The V and J ends lost 5 bases and 5 bases respectively, with 7 bases between them. Germline values: CDR1 PRHDT, CDR2 FYEKMQ (reference sequence). V and J are TRBV13 and TRBJ2-7; D remains ambiguous. Sequencing was done on a sample of blood. The TCR originated in a girl between 2 and 17 years old with multiple sclerosis. CDR3 sequence (DNA): TGTGCCAGCAGCCCACAGAACGAGCAGTACTTC. Translating it yields CASSPQNEQYF.